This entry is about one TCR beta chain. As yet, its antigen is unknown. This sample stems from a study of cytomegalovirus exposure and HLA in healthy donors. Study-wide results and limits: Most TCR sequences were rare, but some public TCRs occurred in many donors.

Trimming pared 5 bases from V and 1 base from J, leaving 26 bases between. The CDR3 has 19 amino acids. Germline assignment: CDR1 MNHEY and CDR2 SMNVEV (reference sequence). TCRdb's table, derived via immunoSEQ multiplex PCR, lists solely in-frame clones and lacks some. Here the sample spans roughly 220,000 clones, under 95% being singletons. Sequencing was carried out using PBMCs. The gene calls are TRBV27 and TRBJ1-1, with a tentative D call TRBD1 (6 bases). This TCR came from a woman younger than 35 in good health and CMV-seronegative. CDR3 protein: CASSHHQQGRSGQNTEAFF. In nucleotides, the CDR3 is TGTGCCAGCAGTCACCATCAACAGGGTAGGTCGGGACAGAACACTGAAGCTTTCTTT.